Each of the 15 T cell receptor beta chains below was sequenced from the same sample in a study of beta chain features in type 1 diabetes. Points from the study as a whole: A moderate, significant TCRB CDR3 shortening appeared in type 1 diabetes across four CD4+ subsets.

The isolated RNA, all of it, was reverse transcribed, so expressed TCRB transcripts were what got sequenced. Clones were sequenced by immunoSEQ multiplex PCR, and TCRdb holds only the in-frame ones, with some missing. In the table there are about 240,000 clones, 11% to 15% of which are singletons. Their recognized antigens are unknown. What was sequenced was naive CD4+ T cells from blood. These receptors were collected from a man younger than 40 with type 1 diabetes.

The chain combines TRBV30 with TRBJ1-5; 7 positions agree with TRBD1. V shed 5 bases and J 7 bases; nucleotides not matched to a gene: 8. Germline V gives CDR1 GTSNPN, CDR2 SVGIG (reference sequence). There are 13 residues in the CDR3. CDR3 region: CAWQQGWRQPQHF. DNA for the CDR3: TGTGCCTGGCAACAGGGGTGGAGGCAGCCCCAGCATTTT.

This clone has just a few counts. The J gene is TRBJ1-6, the V gene TRBV7-2; D is ambiguous. From germline, CDR1 is SGHTA and CDR2 FQGNSA. The germline V and J ends were trimmed by 1 base and 9 bases, with 7 bases remaining between them. CDR3 length equals 13 residues. CDR3 in DNA: TGTGCCAGCAGCTTAGGGGCTATTTCACCCCTCCACTTT. Translation gives CASSLGAISPLHF.

This clone was observed a handful of times. Distinct nucleotide sequences in the sample also encode this CDR3. This chain joins TRBV5-1 and TRBJ2-7, with D maybe TRBD2 (6 bases). Trimming took 0 bases from V and 5 from J, leaving 12 bases between them. The CDR3 extends over 14 amino acids. Germline CDR1 SGHRS, CDR2 YFSETQ. CDR3 sequence reads: CASSLAGGGHEQYF. CDR3 coding DNA: TGCGCCAGCAGCTTGGCCGGGGGAGGCCACGAGCAGTACTTC.

On this clone itself: The sample contains more than one DNA sequence encoding this CDR3. The genes are TRBV6-1 and TRBJ1-2, with a tentative D call TRBD1 (6 bases). The germline V gene encodes CDR1 MNHNS and CDR2 SASEGT. The CDR3 is made up of 14 amino acids. V was shortened by 1 base and J by 3 bases, with 9 bases between the two germline ends. CDR3 residues: CASSEDREDYGYTF. CDR3 DNA: TGTGCCAGCAGTGAAGACAGGGAAGACTATGGCTACACCTTC.

This rearrangement joins TRBV5-1 to TRBJ2-3; TRBD2 matches at 10 bases. CDR3 length: 15 residues. CDR1 and CDR2 (germline): SGHRS, YFSETQ. Trimming removed 3 bases from V and 3 bases from J; junction bases left unmatched: 4. Here the CDR3 reads CASSSGLAATDTQYF. CDR3 in DNA: TGCGCCAGCAGCTCAGGACTAGCGGCTACAGATACGCAGTATTTT.

The chain carries TRBV11-3 and TRBJ2-7; 7 bases map to TRBD1. CDR1 and CDR2 (germline): SGHNT, YENEEA. Trimming cost V 5 bases and J 1 base; bases outside gene matches: 8. The CDR3 is 15 amino acids. This CDR3 reads CASSGPGQRSYEQYF. DNA for the CDR3: TGTGCCAGCAGCGGACCGGGACAGCGATCCTACGAGCAGTACTTC.

This clone was counted only a few times. The rearrangement joins TRBV4-1 to TRBJ1-5, with a tentative D call TRBD1 (5 bases). Germline V gives CDR1 MGHRA, CDR2 YSYEKL. Trimming removed 1 base at V and 1 base at J, with 14 bases between. The CDR3 totals 17 residues. CDR3 residues: CASSQAPGGVSNQPQHF. DNA for the CDR3: TGCGCCAGCAGCCAAGCCCCGGGGGGAGTGAGCAATCAGCCCCAGCATTTT.

In nucleotides, the CDR3 is TGTGCCAGCTCACCAGGGAGGGGCGCGAGGAGCACAGATACGCAGTATTTT. Residues: CASSPGRGARSTDTQYF. The chain links TRBV18 to TRBJ2-3; the match to TRBD2 covers 7 bases. CDR3 length: 17 residues. V gave up 2 bases and J gave up 0 bases; unmatched junction bases: 8. Germline V lookup: CDR1 KGHSH, CDR2 LQKENI.

This clone was seen a few times. The V gene is TRBV5-1, the J gene TRBJ2-2; D is perhaps TRBD1 (5 bases). CDR1 is SGHRS and CDR2 is YFSETQ in the germline V gene. CDR3 length equals 13 residues. V was trimmed by 5 bases and J by 4 bases, leaving 9 bases between them. The CDR3 protein is CASSAGRTGELFF. CDR3 nucleotides: TGCGCCAGCAGTGCAGGGCGCACCGGGGAGCTGTTTTTT.

The chain links TRBV11-2 to TRBJ2-3; a possible D gene is TRBD1 (6 bases). Germline V gene data show CDR1 as SGHAT and CDR2 as FQNNGV. Trimming took 5 bases from V and 6 from J, leaving 15 bases between them. This CDR3 is 14 amino acids long. In DNA form, the CDR3 reads TGTGCCAGCAGCCCCGGGCCCCAGGGGGATACGCAGTATTTT. It translates to CASSPGPQGDTQYF.

The chain couples TRBV18 to TRBJ2-3, with 7 nucleotides matching TRBD1. Per germline, CDR1 KGHSH and CDR2 LQKENI. The CDR3 spans 15 residues. Trimming took 5 bases from V and 5 from J; bases not matched to a gene: 10. CDR3 residues: CASSEWDSKGDTQYF. CDR3 DNA: TGTGCCAGCTCAGAATGGGACAGCAAAGGAGATACGCAGTATTTT.

The chain carries TRBV6-6 and TRBJ2-5, with D possibly TRBD2 on 7 matching bases. The germline V gene encodes CDR1 MNHNY and CDR2 SVGAGI (reference sequence). V was pared by 6 bases and J by 4 bases, with 15 bases between. CDR3 length: 14 residues. The CDR3 loop is CASSHGGGAETQYF. For the CDR3, the DNA is TGTGCCAGCAGCCACGGCGGGGGCGCAGAGACCCAGTACTTC.

The chain has TRBV7-2 and TRBJ2-1; TRBD2 agrees at 14 bases. From germline, CDR1 is SGHTA and CDR2 FQGNSA. This CDR3 is 19 amino acids long. V shed 1 base, J shed 5 bases, and the junction held 10 bases outside the gene matches. The CDR3 region has the DNA TGTGCCAGCAGCTTAGGGACAGGCTGGACTAGCGGGAGGAACAATGAGCAGTTCTTC. Translated: CASSLGTGWTSGRNNEQFF.

This clone was picked up a small number of times. This chain links TRBV2 with TRBJ2-7, with 12 bases aligning to TRBD2. V gave up 4 bases and J gave up 5 bases; unmatched junction bases: 6. The CDR3 consists of 15 residues. Per germline, CDR1 SNHLY and CDR2 FYNNEI. CDR3 DNA: TGTGCCAGCAGTGCTCCGGGACTAGCGGGTCACGAGCAGTACTTC. Translated: CASSAPGLAGHEQYF.

This clone has only a few counts. The rearrangement uses TRBV10-2 and TRBJ2-7; 10 bases fit TRBD1. From germline, CDR1 is WSHSY and CDR2 SAAADI. CDR3 length: 15 residues. V was clipped by 3 bases and J by 7 bases; unmatched bases: 9. In DNA, the CDR3 is TGCGCCAGCAGTGATTTCGGGACAGGGGTGCGGGAGCAGTACTTC. The encoded protein is CASSDFGTGVREQYF.